Many counts were recorded for the clone carrying this TCR beta chain. As yet, its antigen is unknown. The data derive from a study of response to subunit inactivated influenza vaccine. TCRdb fed the RT-PCR reads into MiXCR, producing one record per CDR3 protein. The profile shows about 500,000 distinct CDR3 sequences, approximately 15% of them singletons. The V gene lost 5 bases and the J gene lost 4 bases, with 12 bases spanning the gap. From germline, CDR1 is MGHRA and CDR2 YSYEKL. The CDR3 is made up of 14 amino acids. Study-wide results and limits: Each seasonal influenza vaccination, the authors suggested, recruits few new T cells.

The sample here was CD4+ T cells sorted from PBMCs, taken around 25 months after vaccination. This sequence joins TRBV4-1 and TRBJ2-1; perhaps TRBD2 as D (5 bases). This receptor was obtained from a man in his fifties or sixties who received an inactivated influenza vaccine. The CDR3 nucleotides are TGCGCCAGCAGCTTCCAGGAGGCATACAATGAGCAGTTCTTC. Translating gives CASSFQEAYNEQFF.